Shown below are 24 T cell receptor beta chains from a single sample sequenced in a study of T cells in Graves' hyperthyroidism and ophthalmopathy. Amplification of TCR beta CDR3 regions was performed using RNA transcripts as template. The HTBI primer set was used in a first-round RT-PCR of the TCR CDR3. MiXCR, run by TCRdb on the multiplex PCR reads, gives a single entry per CDR3 protein. This table holds fewer than 650,000 distinct CDR3 sequences, more than 13% found once. Sequenced input: blood. The source of these receptors is a woman aged 18 to 35 with Graves' ophthalmopathy.

The chain has TRBV4-2 and TRBJ2-5; D might be TRBD1 (6 bases). The CDR3 is made up of 15 amino acids. The ends were cut back, 1 base at V and 3 bases at J, with 12 bases in the middle. Looked up from germline, CDR1 is LGHNA and CDR2 is YNFKEQ. CDR3 amino acids: CASSQGGGGKETQYF. The CDR3 DNA sequence: TGTGCCAGCAGCCAAGGTGGGGGCGGTAAAGAGACCCAGTACTTC.

This clonotype appeared a few times. The CDR3 loop is CASSLPLQGAKAEAFF. The CDR3 DNA follows: TGCGCCAGCAGCCTCCCTTTACAGGGGGCGAAGGCCGAAGCTTTCTTT. The chain has TRBV4-1 and TRBJ1-1, with 9 bases aligning to TRBD1. Germline lookup yields CDR1 MGHRA and CDR2 YSYEKL. This CDR3 contains 16 residues. The V gene end was trimmed by 4 bases and the J gene end by 8 bases; junction bases not matched to a gene: 14.

There are many counts of this clonotype. The chain recombines TRBV11-1 with TRBJ1-2; tentative D call: TRBD1 (5 bases). Germline V CDR1 and CDR2: SGHAT, FQDESV (reference sequence). The length of the CDR3 is 13 residues. V was cut by 1 base and J by 2 bases, with 5 bases left in between. CDR3 sequence (DNA): TGTGCCAGCAGCTTAGGACAGAACTATGGCTACACCTTC. Translated, it gives CASSLGQNYGYTF.

This clonotype was detected only once. This chain links TRBV18 with TRBJ1-1; maybe TRBD1 (5 bases). The germline V and J ends were trimmed by 2 bases and 4 bases, with 11 bases remaining between them. The V gene's germline CDR1 is KGHSH and CDR2 LQKENI. The CDR3 loop spans 14 amino acids. The CDR3 reads CASSPGGFRTEAFF. CDR3 bases: TGTGCCAGCTCACCAGGGGGATTTCGCACTGAAGCTTTCTTT.

This clonotype came up many times. V and J are TRBV5-1 and TRBJ2-7; 7 bases map to TRBD1. This CDR3 contains 13 residues. Germline loops: CDR1 SGHRS, CDR2 YFSETQ. V gave up 4 bases and J gave up 7 bases; unmatched junction bases: 8. CDR3 bases: TGCGCCAGCAGCCTGGGGACAGACTGGGAGCAGTACTTC. Translation gives CASSLGTDWEQYF. The complete variable domain, with remaining parts taken from reference TRBV5-1 and TRBJ2-7, reads KAGVTQTPRYLIKTRGQQVTLSCSPISGHRSVSWYQQTPGQGLQFLFEYFSETQRNKGNFPGRFSGRQFSNSRSEMNVSTLELGDSALYLCASSLGTDWEQYFGPGTRLTVT.

The table lists this clonotype with many counts. The chain combines TRBV28 with TRBJ2-4; possible D gene TRBD2, 6 bases. Trimming removed 6 bases at V and 4 bases at J, with 10 bases between. This CDR3 has 13 residues. Germline lookup yields CDR1 MDHEN and CDR2 SYDVKM. CDR3 sequence reads: CASSGGPKNIQYF. The DNA for the CDR3 is TGTGCCAGCAGCGGAGGGCCTAAAAACATTCAGTACTTC.

The J gene is TRBJ2-1, the V gene TRBV9; 7 bases match TRBD2. The CDR3 loop spans 16 amino acids. From germline, CDR1 is SGDLS and CDR2 YYNGEE. V dropped 2 bases and J dropped 0; count of bases not matched to a gene: 5. CDR3 protein: CASSVSGRGSYNEQFF. The CDR3 bases are TGTGCCAGCAGCGTGAGTGGGAGGGGCTCCTACAATGAGCAGTTCTTC.

This clonotype was seen only a few times. V is TRBV6-1 and J is TRBJ2-5; 12 positions agree with TRBD2. The V gene's germline CDR1 is MNHNS and CDR2 SASEGT. CDR3 length: 18 residues. The junction had 15 bases not matched to a gene; V was cut back by 5 bases and J by 5 bases. The CDR3 is CASSQRLAGAIGGETQYF. CDR3 coding DNA: TGTGCCAGCAGTCAACGACTAGCGGGAGCTATAGGGGGTGAGACCCAGTACTTC.

The sample holds many counts of this clonotype. J is TRBJ2-7 and V is TRBV28, with 8 bases aligning to TRBD2. CDR1 and CDR2 from the germline V gene are MDHEN and SYDVKM. The length of the CDR3 is 14 residues. V lost 6 bases, J lost 0 bases, and 4 bases stayed unmatched. CDR3 in amino acids: CASRELAASYEQYF. CDR3 nucleotides: TGTGCCAGCAGGGAACTAGCGGCCTCCTACGAGCAGTACTTC.

This clonotype was counted many times. The genes are TRBV14 and TRBJ2-7; the match to TRBD2 covers 10 bases. Germline V gene sequence: CDR1 SGHDN, CDR2 FVKESK. V lost 6 bases and J lost 5; bases outside the gene matches: 13. This CDR3 contains 16 residues. The CDR3 DNA follows: TGTGCCAGCAGTTCCGGACTAGCGGTTCTTAGGGACGAGCAGTACTTC. This codes for CASSSGLAVLRDEQYF.

The chain is built from TRBV5-5 and TRBJ2-7; D gene ambiguous. CDR1 SGHKS and CDR2 YYEKEE come from the germline V gene (reference sequence). Trimming cost V 4 bases and J 0 bases, with 11 bases left between them. The CDR3 runs to 14 residues. CDR3 nucleotides: TGTGCCAGCAGCCTACATGGAGACTCCTACGAGCAGTACTTC. Protein: CASSLHGDSYEQYF.

This clonotype was seen only a few times. This chain connects TRBV19 to TRBJ2-5, with D maybe TRBD2 (5 bases). CDR3 length: 17 amino acids. Trimming took off 2 bases at V and 0 bases at J, with 16 bases between the two ends. The germline V gene has CDR1 LNHDA and CDR2 SQIVND (reference sequence). DNA of the CDR3: TGTGCCAGTAGTATAACGGGGATGATGGAGTACCAAGAGACCCAGTACTTC. This encodes CASSITGMMEYQETQYF.

The rearrangement joins TRBV7-9 to TRBJ1-4; D unclear. The CDR3 has 15 amino acids. The V gene's germline CDR1 is SEHNR and CDR2 FQNEAQ (reference sequence). Trimming removed 5 bases at V and 4 bases at J, with 14 bases between. CDR3 DNA: TGTGCCAGCAGCCCCCCGGCCAACCTTAATGAAAAACTGTTTTTT. Its protein is CASSPPANLNEKLFF.

The sample holds a few counts of this clonotype. The chain couples TRBV28 to TRBJ2-5; D is perhaps TRBD1 (5 bases). The germline V and J ends were trimmed by 6 bases and 0 bases, with 11 bases remaining between them. CDR1 MDHEN and CDR2 SYDVKM come from the germline V gene. CDR3 length: 14 residues. The CDR3 region is CASSTSGYQETQYF. CDR3 DNA: TGTGCCAGCAGCACATCAGGGTACCAAGAGACCCAGTACTTC.

This sequence joins TRBV4-1 and TRBJ2-7; D unclear. CDR1 and CDR2 (germline): MGHRA, YSYEKL. V was trimmed by 0 bases and J by 1 base, leaving 19 bases between them. The CDR3 length is 18 residues. Here the CDR3 reads CASSQDGFERSLSYEQYF. The CDR3 region has the DNA TGCGCCAGCAGCCAAGATGGGTTCGAGCGTAGTTTGTCCTACGAGCAGTACTTC.

This clonotype showed up many times. This chain joins TRBV11-3 and TRBJ2-5; D is uncertain. The CDR3 covers 14 residues. The germline gives CDR1 SGHNT, CDR2 YENEEA. The germline V and J ends were trimmed by 1 base and 5 bases, with 11 bases remaining between them. The CDR3 nucleotides read TGTGCCAGCAGCTTAGGCTGGGATCACGAGACCCAGTACTTC. As protein: CASSLGWDHETQYF.

The table lists this clonotype with many counts. The rearrangement uses TRBV15 and TRBJ2-1; D possibly matches TRBD1 or TRBD2 (5 bases each). V was pared by 2 bases and J by 4 bases, with 15 bases between. The CDR3 is made up of 16 amino acids. Germline CDR1 is LNHNV and CDR2 is YYDKDF (reference sequence). The CDR3 coding sequence is TGTGCCACCAGCAGAAGGGTCGGAGAGGGGTACAATGAGCAGTTCTTC. It translates to CATSRRVGEGYNEQFF.

The V gene is TRBV20-1, the J gene TRBJ2-7; tentatively, D is TRBD1 (5 bases). Germline V gene lookup returns CDR1 DFQATT and CDR2 SNEGSKA (reference sequence). The CDR3 extends over 14 amino acids. Trimming took off 3 bases at V and 3 bases at J, with 15 bases between the two ends. CDR3 region: CSASGRTSRYEQYF. The DNA of the CDR3 is TGCAGTGCTAGTGGGCGGACAAGCCGCTACGAGCAGTACTTC.

There are many counts of this clonotype. CDR3 bases: TGCGCCAGCAGCTTGTTTGATGGGACAGGAGGGATCTTCCCTGGGGGTGAGCAGTTCTTC. It specifies CASSLFDGTGGIFPGGEQFF. The chain has TRBV5-1 and TRBJ2-1; 8 nucleotides line up with TRBD1. After removal of 1 base from V and 9 bases from J, the junction contained 24 bases not matched to a gene. Germline V gene data show CDR1 as SGHRS and CDR2 as YFSETQ. There are 20 residues in the CDR3. The whole variable domain, remainder taken from reference TRBV5-1 and TRBJ2-1, is KAGVTQTPRYLIKTRGQQVTLSCSPISGHRSVSWYQQTPGQGLQFLFEYFSETQRNKGNFPGRFSGRQFSNSRSEMNVSTLELGDSALYLCASSLFDGTGGIFPGGEQFFGPGTRLTVL.

This clonotype has ten or more counts. The chain combines TRBV12-3 or TRBV12-4 with TRBJ2-7; 10 positions match TRBD1. Trimming at V came to 8 bases and at J to 3 bases, leaving 4 bases not matched to a gene. This CDR3 comprises 13 residues. CDR3 protein: CASRRTGGYEQYF. Here the CDR3 DNA reads TGTGCCAGCCGACGGACAGGGGGCTACGAGCAGTACTTC.

This clonotype occurred many times. CDR3 DNA: TGTGCCAGCAGCTTACGTAGGACAGGGGCGGATAATGAGCAGTTCTTC. Translating gives CASSLRRTGADNEQFF. The gene calls are TRBV11-2 and TRBJ2-1; 9 bases fit TRBD1. This CDR3 is built from 16 residues. The V gene end was trimmed by 2 bases and the J gene end by 7 bases; junction bases not matched to a gene: 9. Germline-derived CDR1 and CDR2 are SGHAT and FQNNGV.

This clonotype has at least ten counts. The genes are TRBV6-2 or TRBV6-3 and TRBJ1-1; TRBD1 might be the D (6 bases). Trimming removed 0 bases from V and 4 bases from J, with 15 bases in between. The V gene's germline CDR1 is MNHEY and CDR2 SVGEGT. This CDR3 spans 16 amino acids. The CDR3 DNA is TGTGCCAGCAGTTACTCGATGCAGGGGCCCCGCACTGAAGCTTTCTTT. Residues: CASSYSMQGPRTEAFF.

This clonotype showed up many times. The V gene is TRBV7-2, the J gene TRBJ2-7; 7 bases map to TRBD1. The J segment lost 3 bases and the V segment lost 2 bases, leaving 10 bases of the junction unmatched. Germline CDR1 reads SGHTA; CDR2 reads FQGNSA. CDR3 size: 16 residues. CDR3 amino acids: CASSLRLGTANYEQYF. The DNA for the CDR3 is TGTGCCAGCAGCTTACGCCTCGGGACAGCCAACTACGAGCAGTACTTC.

Turning to this clonotype: At one of its ends the junction is not consistent with the germline gene, which may arise from a read error. V and J are TRBV25-1 and TRBJ2-2; the match to TRBD2 covers 7 bases. The germline V gene has CDR1 MGHDK and CDR2 SYGVNS. The length of the CDR3 is 14 residues. The DNA of the CDR3 is TGTGCCAGCACCGGAACGGGGAGGGCCGGGCAGCTGTTTTTT. Translation gives CASTGTGRAGQLFF.